The clone carrying this T cell receptor beta chain was seen at least ten times. Its antigen is currently unknown. V lost 5 bases and J 3 bases, leaving 10 bases between the germline ends. Germline V gene data show CDR1 as SNHLY and CDR2 as FYNNEI. The CDR3 totals 13 residues. The data stem from a study of T cells after posttransplantation cyclophosphamide. Whole-study results and caveats: Donor-recipient repertoire similarity was low at 1-2 months, rising over year one.

TCRdb's table, derived via immunoSEQ multiplex PCR, lists solely in-frame clones and lacks some. This sample comprises 30,000 to 35,000 clones, none seen once only. This sequence was found in a woman in her forties or fifties in good health and a related stem cell transplant donor. Sequenced input: PBMCs. The chain employs TRBV2 and TRBJ1-2, with D possibly TRBD1 on 5 matching bases. The DNA of the CDR3 is TGTGCCAGCAGTCAGACAGTCTACTATGGCTACACCTTC. This translates into CASSQTVYYGYTF. The whole variable domain, filled in from reference TRBV2 and TRBJ1-2, reads EPEVTQTPSHQVTQMGQEVILRCVPISNHLYFYWYRQILGQKVEFLVSFYNNEISEKSEIFDDQFSVERPDGSNFTLKIRSTKLEDSAMYFCASSQTVYYGYTFGSGTRLTVV.